These 30 T cell receptor beta chains were sequenced from one sample in a study of blood T cell repertoires in COVID-19. Generated by immunoSEQ multiplex PCR, the TCRdb table keeps only in-frame clones and is missing some. The sample has about 200,000 clones; 89% are singletons. The sequencing sample was made of PBMCs or T cells enriched from blood (not recorded which). These receptors all come from a young woman who had recovered from COVID-19.

The chain is built from TRBV12-5 and TRBJ2-5; the match to TRBD2 covers 8 bases. Germline CDR1 LGHNT, CDR2 FRNRAP. The CDR3 loop spans 13 amino acids. The V gene end was trimmed by 7 bases and the J gene end by 6 bases; junction bases not matched to a gene: 7. The CDR3: CASAPGGVKTQYF. The CDR3 coding sequence is TGTGCTAGTGCCCCCGGGGGGGTAAAGACCCAGTACTTC.

This clone has just one count. The V gene is TRBV12-5, the J gene TRBJ2-6, with D perhaps TRBD1 (6 bases). CDR1 is LGHNT, CDR2 FRNRAP, per germline. The CDR3 is 17 amino acids. Between the trimmed V and J ends, which lost 0 bases and 0 bases, there was a span of 9 bases. The CDR3 DNA reads TGTGCTAGTGGTTTGGTAGTAGGGGGCTCTGGGGCCAACGTCCTGACTTTC. This gives the protein CASGLVVGGSGANVLTF.

The chain employs TRBV29-1 and TRBJ1-4; TRBD1 matches 8 bases. Germline values: CDR1 SQVTM, CDR2 ANQGSEA. The trim removed 6 bases at V and 6 bases at J, leaving 9 bases unmatched. This CDR3 is built from 14 residues. Here the CDR3 DNA reads TGCAGCGTGGCAGGGGGCGCGGGGGATGAAAAACTGTTTTTT. Protein: CSVAGGAGDEKLFF.

This chain connects TRBV7-9 to TRBJ1-6, with D hard to call. CDR1 is SEHNR and CDR2 is FQNEAQ in the germline V gene (reference sequence). The CDR3 runs to 13 residues. The V end lost 8 bases, the J end lost 13 bases, and 18 bases lay between the germline ends. CDR3 residues: CASHEAAPSPLHF. In DNA form, the CDR3 reads TGTGCCAGCCATGAGGCCGCGCCCTCCCCCCTCCACTTT.

The rearrangement joins TRBV4-2 to TRBJ1-4, with D perhaps TRBD1 (6 bases). Trimming removed 0 bases from V and 5 bases from J, with 16 bases in between. The CDR3 covers 17 residues. The germline V gene encodes CDR1 LGHNA and CDR2 YNFKEQ. The chain's CDR3 is CASSQEAKGVLNEKLFF. DNA of the CDR3: TGTGCCAGCAGCCAAGAAGCCAAGGGGGTTTTAAATGAAAAACTGTTTTTT.

The chain couples TRBV5-1 to TRBJ2-7, with a tentative D call TRBD1 (6 bases). Trimming took 5 bases from V and 5 from J, leaving 8 bases between them. This CDR3 contains 11 residues. CDR1 is SGHRS, CDR2 YFSETQ, per germline. CDR3 coding DNA: TGCGCCAGCAGGGGGGCCCACGAGCAGTACTTC. This encodes CASRGAHEQYF.

This chain links TRBV28 with TRBJ1-2, with a tentative D call TRBD1 (5 bases). The length of the CDR3 is 14 residues. The V and J ends lost 5 bases and 7 bases respectively, with 17 bases between them. Germline V gene data show CDR1 as MDHEN and CDR2 as SYDVKM. The CDR3 here is CASSIPGFPGGYTF. DNA for the CDR3: TGTGCCAGCAGTATTCCAGGGTTTCCCGGTGGCTACACCTTC.

This clone was seen a handful of times. The sample has other DNA sequences that encode this CDR3 too. The rearrangement links TRBV6-4 to TRBJ2-3, with 9 bases matching TRBD2. Germline CDR1 reads MRHNA; CDR2 reads SNTAGT. Trimming at V came to 2 bases and at J to 5 bases, leaving 2 bases not matched to a gene. This CDR3 is 14 amino acids long. Here the CDR3 DNA reads TGTGCCAGCAGTGACGGGCGGGGGGGAGATACGCAGTATTTT. As protein: CASSDGRGGDTQYF.

V and J are TRBV3-1 (or the pseudogene TRBV3-2) and TRBJ2-5; TRBD1 matches at 8 bases. V lost 4 bases and J lost 4; bases outside the gene matches: 14. The CDR3 extends over 17 amino acids. CDR1 LGHDT and CDR2 YNNKEL come from the germline V gene (reference sequence). The CDR3 here is CASSLSRGTGVGETQYF. DNA for the CDR3: TGTGCCAGCAGCCTCTCCCGCGGGACAGGAGTGGGAGAGACCCAGTACTTC.

V is TRBV12-3 or TRBV12-4 and J is TRBJ1-1; no definite D call. CDR3 length equals 13 residues. Trimming left V 2 bases short and J 3 bases short, with 7 bases between. In DNA, the CDR3 is TGTGCCAGCAGTTTAAAGCCATACACTGAAGCTTTCTTT. Residues: CASSLKPYTEAFF.

V usage is TRBV28 and J usage is TRBJ1-2; D uncertain. V lost 5 bases and J lost 4, with 8 bases in between. Germline assignment: CDR1 MDHEN and CDR2 SYDVKM. CDR3 size: 12 residues. The CDR3 reads CASSRGGYGYTF. The CDR3 bases are TGTGCCAGCAGTCGGGGAGGCTATGGCTACACCTTC.

V usage is TRBV10-3 and J usage is TRBJ2-3, with 14 bases lining up with TRBD2. The CDR3 extends over 17 amino acids. Germline V gene data show CDR1 as ENHRY and CDR2 as SYGVKD. Trimming at V came to 6 bases and at J to 0 bases, leaving 5 bases not matched to a gene. DNA for the CDR3: TGTGCCATCAGGACGGGACTAGCGGGGGTTAGCACAGATACGCAGTATTTT. It translates to CAIRTGLAGVSTDTQYF.

The chain is built from TRBV9 and TRBJ1-2, with 7 bases that match TRBD1. The CDR3 spans 13 residues. V was pared by 3 bases and J by 4 bases, with 3 bases of the junction left unmatched. Germline assignment: CDR1 SGDLS and CDR2 YYNGEE. This CDR3 is CASSGGTAYGYTF. The CDR3 DNA is TGTGCCAGCAGCGGGGGGACAGCCTATGGCTACACCTTC.

This rearrangement joins TRBV5-1 to TRBJ2-2, with unresolved D. V lost 4 bases to trimming and J lost 0 bases, with 10 bases between them. CDR1 and CDR2 (germline): SGHRS, YFSETQ. The CDR3 has 15 amino acids. This CDR3 reads CASSRVSSNTGELFF. DNA for the CDR3: TGCGCCAGCAGCCGTGTTTCTTCGAACACCGGGGAGCTGTTTTTT.

The chain has TRBV27 and TRBJ2-3, with 14 bases fitting TRBD2. The CDR3 contains 21 residues. The V gene end was trimmed by 10 bases and the J gene end by 2 bases; junction bases not matched to a gene: 23. CDR1 MNHEY and CDR2 SMNVEV come from the germline V gene (reference sequence). In nucleotides, the CDR3 is TGTGCCACCTCTCCCCGTGGACTAGCGGGGGGTCGAATACACTCCACAGATACGCAGTATTTT. Translated, it gives CATSPRGLAGGRIHSTDTQYF.

This chain connects TRBV25-1 to TRBJ2-2; TRBD1 is a possible D gene (5 bases). CDR1 is MGHDK, CDR2 SYGVNS, per germline. Trimming took off 2 bases at V and 5 bases at J, with 9 bases between the two ends. CDR3 length equals 14 residues. The CDR3 DNA is TGTGCCAGCAGTGAAGCAGGGAAGACCGGGGAGCTGTTTTTT. The encoded protein is CASSEAGKTGELFF.

V is TRBV28 and J is TRBJ1-4; D call uncertain. The CDR3 has 12 amino acids. Trimming pared 10 bases from V and 7 bases from J, leaving 13 bases between. Germline V CDR1 and CDR2: MDHEN, SYDVKM. The CDR3 bases are TGTGCCACCGTTAGGAGAGGTGAAAAACTGTTTTTT. Its translation is CATVRRGEKLFF.

The genes are TRBV6-1 and TRBJ1-4, with D uncertain. The CDR3 has 13 residues. Germline V gives CDR1 MNHNS, CDR2 SASEGT. The germline V and J ends were trimmed by 0 bases and 7 bases, with 6 bases remaining between them. This CDR3 reads CASSEAAGEKLFF. As DNA, the CDR3 is TGTGCCAGCAGTGAAGCGGCAGGTGAAAAACTGTTTTTT.

The chain carries TRBV6-5 and TRBJ1-3; 7 bases map to TRBD1. The CDR3 has 13 residues. Per germline, CDR1 MNHEY and CDR2 SVGAGI. With V trimmed by 8 bases and J by 2 bases, 3 bases remained unmatched. The CDR3 region has the DNA TGTGCCAGCGAAACAGGGGCTGGAAACACCATATATTTT. Translating gives CASETGAGNTIYF.

V and J are TRBV30 and TRBJ2-7; tentatively, D is TRBD1 (6 bases). Between the trimmed V and J ends, which lost 5 bases and 2 bases, there was a span of 13 bases. Per the germline V gene, CDR1 is GTSNPN and CDR2 is SVGIG (reference sequence). This CDR3 has 13 residues. In DNA form, the CDR3 reads TGTGCCTGGGAGCCTGGACAGACCTACGAGCAGTACTTC. Its translation: CAWEPGQTYEQYF.

The V call is TRBV20-1, the J call TRBJ1-2; no clear D gene. The CDR3 is 8 amino acids. Deletions cut 5 bases from V and 8 bases from J, with 3 bases between. Germline V gives CDR1 DFQATT, CDR2 SNEGSKA (reference sequence). CDR3 sequence: CSALGYTF. Here the CDR3 DNA reads TGCAGTGCTCTCGGCTACACCTTC.

This clone was observed once. This sequence joins TRBV9 and TRBJ2-5, with TRBD1 identical over 11 bases. The J segment lost 5 bases and the V segment lost 4 bases, leaving 7 bases of the junction unmatched. This CDR3 spans 15 amino acids. CDR1 is SGDLS, CDR2 YYNGEE, per germline. The CDR3: CASSFRDRGFETQYF. In nucleotides, the CDR3 is TGTGCCAGCAGCTTCCGGGACAGGGGGTTCGAGACCCAGTACTTC.

V and J are TRBV4-2 and TRBJ1-4; 7 bases fit TRBD1. The CDR3 runs to 15 residues. Trimming cost V 2 bases and J 5 bases; bases outside gene matches: 5. Germline loops: CDR1 LGHNA, CDR2 YNFKEQ. The CDR3 DNA reads TGTGCCAGCAGCCAAAAGGCAGGGGGAAATGAAAAACTGTTTTTT. Amino acid sequence: CASSQKAGGNEKLFF.

The V gene is TRBV5-1, the J gene TRBJ1-1, with D maybe TRBD1 (6 bases). CDR3 length equals 14 residues. Germline lookup yields CDR1 SGHRS and CDR2 YFSETQ. V lost 8 bases, J lost 2 bases, and 16 bases lay in between. The CDR3 protein is CARDGPGHNTEAFF. CDR3 in DNA: TGCGCCAGAGATGGACCGGGACACAACACTGAAGCTTTCTTT.

This chain uses TRBV19 with TRBJ1-2; the match to TRBD1 covers 7 bases. CDR1 and CDR2 (germline): LNHDA, SQIVND (reference sequence). With 6 bases clipped from V and 6 bases from J, the junction kept 7 bases outside the gene matches. The CDR3 has 13 residues. DNA of the CDR3: TGTGCCAGTAGAAGGATGGGGACAGATGGCTACACCTTC. Its protein product is CASRRMGTDGYTF.

CDR3 nucleotides: TGTGCCAGCAGCTTAACAGGGTTGAACACTGAAGCTTTCTTT. This sequence encodes CASSLTGLNTEAFF. V and J are TRBV13 and TRBJ1-1; D possibly corresponds to TRBD1 (6 bases). Germline V lookup: CDR1 PRHDT, CDR2 FYEKMQ (reference sequence). This CDR3 comprises 14 residues. Trimming cost V 2 bases and J 0 bases, with 7 bases left between them.

As concerns this clone: This CDR3 is also generated by other DNA sequences in the sample. This rearrangement joins TRBV3-1 (or the pseudogene TRBV3-2) to TRBJ1-2; D gene ambiguous. The V end was cut by 3 bases, the J end by 8 bases, with 7 bases between. This CDR3 has 11 amino acids. Germline V CDR1 and CDR2: LGHDT, YNNKEL (reference sequence). In DNA form, the CDR3 reads TGTGCCAGCAGCCAGTCTCAGGGCTACACCTTC. Amino acid sequence: CASSQSQGYTF.

The V call is TRBV6-8, the J call TRBJ2-7; D possibly corresponds to TRBD1 (5 bases). From germline, CDR1 is MNHGY and CDR2 SAAAGT. The CDR3 contains 16 residues. Trimming took off 6 bases at V and 2 bases at J, with 20 bases between the two ends. In DNA, the CDR3 is TGTGCCAGCAGCCTCCAGGGTAGCCTCAACACCTACGAGCAGTACTTC. It is translated as CASSLQGSLNTYEQYF.

The chain has TRBV10-1 and TRBJ2-3; D is ambiguous. The CDR3 contains 14 residues. V lost 0 bases and J 0 bases, leaving 4 bases between the germline ends. Germline values: CDR1 WNHNN, CDR2 SYGVQD (reference sequence). This CDR3 is CASSESTSTDTQYF. CDR3 nucleotide sequence: TGCGCCAGCAGTGAGTCTACTAGCACAGATACGCAGTATTTT.

This clone was picked up a small number of times. This chain connects TRBV27 to TRBJ1-1, with 9 bases aligning to TRBD1. Looked up from germline, CDR1 is MNHEY and CDR2 is SMNVEV (reference sequence). The CDR3 totals 17 residues. J was trimmed by 2 bases and V by 6 bases; bases with no gene match: 13. The CDR3 is CASSLTTKQGANTEAFF. The CDR3 DNA is TGTGCCAGCAGCCTGACAACAAAACAGGGGGCAAACACTGAAGCTTTCTTT.